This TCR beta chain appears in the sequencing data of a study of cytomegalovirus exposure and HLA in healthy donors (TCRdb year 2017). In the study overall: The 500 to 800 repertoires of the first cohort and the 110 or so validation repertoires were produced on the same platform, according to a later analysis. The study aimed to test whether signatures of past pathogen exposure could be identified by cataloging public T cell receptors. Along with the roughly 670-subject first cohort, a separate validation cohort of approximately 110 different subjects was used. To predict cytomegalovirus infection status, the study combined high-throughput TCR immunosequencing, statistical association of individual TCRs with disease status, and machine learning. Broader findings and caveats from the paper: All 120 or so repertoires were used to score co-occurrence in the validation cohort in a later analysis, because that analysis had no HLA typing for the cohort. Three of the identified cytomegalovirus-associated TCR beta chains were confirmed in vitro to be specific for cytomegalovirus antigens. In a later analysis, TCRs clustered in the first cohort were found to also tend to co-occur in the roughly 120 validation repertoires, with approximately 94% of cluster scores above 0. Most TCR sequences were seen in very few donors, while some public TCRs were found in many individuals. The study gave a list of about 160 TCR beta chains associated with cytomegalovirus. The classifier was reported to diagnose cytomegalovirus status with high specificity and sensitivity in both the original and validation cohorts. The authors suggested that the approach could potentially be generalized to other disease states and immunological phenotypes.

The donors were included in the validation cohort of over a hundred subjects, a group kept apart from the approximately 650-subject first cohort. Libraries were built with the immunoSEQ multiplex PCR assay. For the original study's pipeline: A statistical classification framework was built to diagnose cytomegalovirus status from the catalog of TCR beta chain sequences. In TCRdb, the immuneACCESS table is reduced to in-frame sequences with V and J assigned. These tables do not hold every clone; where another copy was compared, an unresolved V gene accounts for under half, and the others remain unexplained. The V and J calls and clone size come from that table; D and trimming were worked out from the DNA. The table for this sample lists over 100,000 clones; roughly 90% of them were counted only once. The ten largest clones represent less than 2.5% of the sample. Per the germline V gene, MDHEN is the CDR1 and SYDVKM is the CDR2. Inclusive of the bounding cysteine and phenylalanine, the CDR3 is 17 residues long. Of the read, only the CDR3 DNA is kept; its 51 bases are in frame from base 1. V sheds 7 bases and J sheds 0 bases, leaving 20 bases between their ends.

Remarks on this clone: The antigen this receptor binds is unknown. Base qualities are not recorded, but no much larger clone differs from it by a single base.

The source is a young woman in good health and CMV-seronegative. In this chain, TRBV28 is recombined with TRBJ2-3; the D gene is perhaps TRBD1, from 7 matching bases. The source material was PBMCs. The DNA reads TGTGCCAGCACCAACGGGGGACAGCTCTTTAGCACAGATACGCAGTATTTT. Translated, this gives CASTNGGQLFSTDTQYF. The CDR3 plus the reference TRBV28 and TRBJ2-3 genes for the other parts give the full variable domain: DVKVTQSSRYLVKRTGEKVFLECVQDMDHENMFWYRQDPGLGLRLIYFSYDVKMKEKGDIPEGYSVSREKKERFSLILESASTNQTSMYLCASTNGGQLFSTDTQYFGPGTRLTVL.